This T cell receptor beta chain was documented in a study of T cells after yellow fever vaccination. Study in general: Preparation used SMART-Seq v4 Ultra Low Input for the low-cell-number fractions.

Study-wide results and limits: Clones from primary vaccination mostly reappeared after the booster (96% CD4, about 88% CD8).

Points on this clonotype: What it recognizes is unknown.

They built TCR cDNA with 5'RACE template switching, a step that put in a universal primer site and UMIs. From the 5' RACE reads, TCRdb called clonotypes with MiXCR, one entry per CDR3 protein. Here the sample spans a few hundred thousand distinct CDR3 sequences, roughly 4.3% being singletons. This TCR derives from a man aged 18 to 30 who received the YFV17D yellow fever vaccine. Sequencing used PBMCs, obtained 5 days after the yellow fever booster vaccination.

This CDR3 is CASSYWYKGDLYGYTF. The CDR3 bases are TGTGCCAGCAGTTACTGGTATAAGGGGGACCTCTATGGCTACACCTTC. The gene calls are TRBV6-5 and TRBJ1-2; perhaps TRBD1 as D (6 bases). Trimming shortened V by 1 base and J by 4 bases, and 16 bases separated the two germline ends. The length of the CDR3 is 16 residues. The V gene's germline CDR1 is MNHEY and CDR2 SVGAGI.